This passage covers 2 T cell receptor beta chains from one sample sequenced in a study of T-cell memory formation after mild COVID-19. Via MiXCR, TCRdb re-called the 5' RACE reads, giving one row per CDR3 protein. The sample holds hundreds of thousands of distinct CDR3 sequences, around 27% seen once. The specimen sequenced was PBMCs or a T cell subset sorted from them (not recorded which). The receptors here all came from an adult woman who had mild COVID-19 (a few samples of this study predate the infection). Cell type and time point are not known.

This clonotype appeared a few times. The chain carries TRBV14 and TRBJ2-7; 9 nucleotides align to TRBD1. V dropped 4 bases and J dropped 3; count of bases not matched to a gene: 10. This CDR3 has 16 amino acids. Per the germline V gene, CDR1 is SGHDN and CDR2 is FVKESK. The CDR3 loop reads CASSPALGQGFYEQYF. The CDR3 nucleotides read TGTGCCAGCAGCCCCGCATTGGGACAGGGATTCTACGAGCAGTACTTC.

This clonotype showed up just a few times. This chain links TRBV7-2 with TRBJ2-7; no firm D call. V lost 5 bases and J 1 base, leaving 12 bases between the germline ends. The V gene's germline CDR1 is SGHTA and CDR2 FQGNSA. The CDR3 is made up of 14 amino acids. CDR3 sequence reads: CASSHPISSYEQYF. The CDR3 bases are TGTGCCAGCAGCCACCCCATTAGTTCCTACGAGCAGTACTTC.